Only a few counts were recorded for the clone carrying this TCR beta chain. These data belong to a study of regulatory T cells in long-lasting Graves disease. In building TCR beta libraries, iRepertoire HTBI primers were used together with Arm-PCR of CDR3 regions. TCRdb re-derived calls from the multiplex PCR reads in MiXCR, one entry per CDR3 protein. The data hold a few hundred thousand distinct CDR3 sequences, with approximately 15% observed a single time. Regarding time point: newly diagnosed GD, antithyroid drugs for less than 3 months. PBMC RNA was the source of the TCR library. These records were also assigned to another study, of T cells in Graves' hyperthyroidism and ophthalmopathy.

The sequence was obtained from a woman aged 45-60 years with Graves disease. The starting material was peripheral blood mononuclear cells (PBMCs), obtained at new diagnosis, from a patient treated with antithyroid drugs.

CDR3 loop: CASSLDGPSAYNEQFF. The CDR3 region has the DNA TGTGCCAGCAGCTTAGATGGTCCTAGCGCATACAATGAGCAGTTCTTC. V is TRBV7-2 and J is TRBJ2-1, with D maybe TRBD2 (6 bases). V shed 1 base and J shed 4 bases, with 14 bases lying between them. Germline assignment: CDR1 SGHTA and CDR2 FQGNSA. CDR3 size: 16 residues. Drawing the rest from reference TRBV7-2 and TRBJ2-1, the complete variable domain is GAGVSQSPSNKVTEKGKDVELRCDPISGHTALYWYRQSLGQGLEFLIYFQGNSAPDKSGLPSDRFSAERTGGSVSTLTIQRTQQEDSAVYLCASSLDGPSAYNEQFFGPGTRLTVL.